This T cell receptor (beta chain) came from a study of control samples from healthy donors and cancer patients. Germline loops: CDR1 SQVTM, CDR2 ANQGSEA. V was pared by 6 bases and J by 9 bases, with 18 bases between. CDR3 size: 12 residues. Assay: immunoSEQ multiplex PCR; the TCRdb copy retains only in-frame clones and omits some. The table shows 150,000 to 200,000 clones, with more than 85% occurring only once. The V and J genes are TRBV29-1 and TRBJ2-7; D is possibly TRBD1 (5 bases). Source material: blood. This receptor was identified in a woman in her 30s in good health. CDR3 nucleotides: TGCAGCGTCGCTTCGCGCAGGGATCGGCAGTACTTC. It yields the protein CSVASRRDRQYF.